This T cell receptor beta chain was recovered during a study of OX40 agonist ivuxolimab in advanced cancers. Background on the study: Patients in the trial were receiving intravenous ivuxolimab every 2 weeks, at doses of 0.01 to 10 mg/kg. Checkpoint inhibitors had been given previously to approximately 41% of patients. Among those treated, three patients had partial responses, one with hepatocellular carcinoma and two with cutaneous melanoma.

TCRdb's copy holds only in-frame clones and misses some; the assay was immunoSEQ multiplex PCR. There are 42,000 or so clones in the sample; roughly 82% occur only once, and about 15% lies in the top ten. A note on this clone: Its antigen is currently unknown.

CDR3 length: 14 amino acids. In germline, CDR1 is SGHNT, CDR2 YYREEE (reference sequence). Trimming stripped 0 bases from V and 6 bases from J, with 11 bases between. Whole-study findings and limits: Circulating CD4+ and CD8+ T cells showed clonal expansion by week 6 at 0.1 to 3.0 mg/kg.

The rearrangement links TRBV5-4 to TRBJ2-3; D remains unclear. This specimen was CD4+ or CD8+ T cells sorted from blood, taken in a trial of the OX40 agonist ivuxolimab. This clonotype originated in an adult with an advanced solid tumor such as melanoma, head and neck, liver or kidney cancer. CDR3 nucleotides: TGTGCCAGCAGCTTGGAAGAAACCACCGATACGCAGTATTTT. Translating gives CASSLEETTDTQYF.